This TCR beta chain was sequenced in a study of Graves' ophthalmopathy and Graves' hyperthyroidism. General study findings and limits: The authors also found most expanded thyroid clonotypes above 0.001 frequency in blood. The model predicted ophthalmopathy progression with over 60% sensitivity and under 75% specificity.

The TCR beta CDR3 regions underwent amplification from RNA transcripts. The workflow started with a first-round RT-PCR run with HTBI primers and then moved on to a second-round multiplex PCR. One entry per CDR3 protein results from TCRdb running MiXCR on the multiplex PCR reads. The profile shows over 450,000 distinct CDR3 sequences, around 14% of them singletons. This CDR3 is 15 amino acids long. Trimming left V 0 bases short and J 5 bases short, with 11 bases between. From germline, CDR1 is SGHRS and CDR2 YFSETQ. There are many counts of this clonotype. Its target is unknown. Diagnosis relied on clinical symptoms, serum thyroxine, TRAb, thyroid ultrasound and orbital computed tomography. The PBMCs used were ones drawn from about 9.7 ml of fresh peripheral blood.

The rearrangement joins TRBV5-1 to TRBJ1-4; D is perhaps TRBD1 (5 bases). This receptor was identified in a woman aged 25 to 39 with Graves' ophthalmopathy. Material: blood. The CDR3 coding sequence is TGCGCCAGCAGCTTGGAGGGGACGGAAAATGAAAAACTGTTTTTT. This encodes CASSLEGTENEKLFF. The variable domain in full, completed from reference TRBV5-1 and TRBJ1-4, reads KAGVTQTPRYLIKTRGQQVTLSCSPISGHRSVSWYQQTPGQGLQFLFEYFSETQRNKGNFPGRFSGRQFSNSRSEMNVSTLELGDSALYLCASSLEGTENEKLFFGSGTQLSVL.